This TCR beta chain was captured in a study of OX40 agonist ivuxolimab in advanced cancers. Clones were sequenced by immunoSEQ multiplex PCR, and TCRdb holds only the in-frame ones, with some missing. The sample has tens of thousands of clones, around 84% seen once. Points on this clone: Its target is unknown.

Study-level results: At 0.1 to 3.0 mg/kg and by week 6, CD4+ and CD8+ T cells in the blood had expanded clonally.

The TCR was taken from an adult with an advanced solid tumor such as melanoma, head and neck, liver or kidney cancer. The sample here was CD4+ or CD8+ T cells sorted from blood, taken in a trial of the OX40 agonist ivuxolimab.

Written as DNA, the CDR3 is TGTGCCATCAGCCAGGGACTAGCGGGGGGCGATGAGCAGTTCTTC. Amino acid sequence: CAISQGLAGGDEQFF. V and J are TRBV10-3 and TRBJ2-1; 15 positions agree with TRBD2. The V gene end was trimmed by 6 bases and the J gene end by 8 bases; junction bases not matched to a gene: 5. CDR1 and CDR2 from the germline V gene are ENHRY and SYGVKD. This CDR3 is 15 amino acids long.